This entry concerns a single T cell receptor (beta chain). Its antigen remains unidentified. There are no base qualities to consult, and no much larger clone falls within one base. TCRbeta CDR3 regions were amplified from genomic DNA using the immunoSEQ Assay, a bias-controlled multiplex PCR. Regarding the original processing steps: The number of nucleated cells in each sample was estimated from the amplification of reference gene primers within the assay. To quantify the absolute abundance of each unique TCRbeta CDR3 rearrangement, sequence reads were collapsed and filtered. For each sample, productive Simpson clonality was calculated by taking the square root of Simpson's diversity index across productive rearrangements. Entries here come from immuneACCESS through TCRdb and include only in-frame sequences with V and J called. Some clones fail to appear in such tables; in the studies checked, an unresolved V gene covers under half of the shortfall, and the cause of the remainder is unknown. The DNA was the basis for D and trimming; V, J and clone size are from that table. Recorded for this sample are under 200,000 clones; about 91% of them occurred a single time. The biggest ten clones account for more than 0.75% of the sample.

This entry belongs to a study of blood T cell repertoires in COVID-19 (dated by TCRdb to about 2020). Background on the whole study: Collaborator samples came from the United States, Italy and Spain and covered acute and convalescent phases of COVID-19. The repertoires were made available in a free public database intended to serve as a resource for research on the immune response to SARS-CoV-2. The samples were drawn from two sources: the first 160 participants of the ongoing ImmuneRACE study, and 950 to 1,500 subjects contributed by 6 global collaborators. Subjects who had been exposed to COVID-19, were actively infected with it, or had recovered from it provided the deeply sampled blood TCRbeta repertoires that made up the dataset. A de-identified subject ID, COVID-19 status, age in years and sex were almost always included in the sample metadata. Where available, HLA class I and class II types were obtained from metadata supplied by the sample provider rather than from assay-based typing. The material from the prospective study consisted of cDNA or gDNA derived from T cells, B-cell-depleted T cells, or PBMCs.

Results and caveats for the whole study, not just this receptor: Clinical and demographic metadata were provided uncurated, with the amount varying by source and participant.

V has 5 bases trimmed and J has 5 bases trimmed; junction bases matching no gene number 4. Spanning cysteine to phenylalanine, the CDR3 consists of 14 amino acids. Left in the record is the CDR3 DNA by itself, 42 bases read in frame from the first base. Based on the germline V gene (reference sequence), the CDR1 and CDR2 sequences are SEHNR and FQNEAQ. Enrolling through a virtual design, the prospective study's participants ranged in age from roughly 18 to 90 years and lived across some 23 United States geographic areas. In the prospective study, participants were assigned to cohorts based on the clinical history participants reported in a screening survey and a study questionnaire. ImmuneRACE Cohort 3 recovered participants were defined by two consecutive negative NP/OP PCR tests, healthcare professional clearance, or symptom resolution. In the prospective study, whole blood, serum and a nasopharyngeal or oropharyngeal swab were collected from each participant by mobile phlebotomists. Additional blood draws and questionnaires over an approximately 2-month period could optionally be provided by prospective study participants. Prospective study blood samples were shipped either frozen or at room temperature before DNA extraction.

The rearrangement joined TRBV7-9 to TRBJ2-1; 9 bases in between match TRBD1. The sample comprised PBMCs or T cells enriched from blood (not recorded which). The TCR sequence derives from a young woman who had recovered from COVID-19. CDR3 sequence: CASSHRTGDNEQFF. The nucleotides read TGTGCCAGCAGCCATAGGACAGGGGACAATGAGCAGTTCTTC. Where the CDR3 stops, the reference TRBV7-9 and TRBJ2-1 genes take over; the full variable domain is DTGVSQNPRHKITKRGQNVTFRCDPISEHNRLYWYRQTLGQGPEFLTYFQNEAQLEKSRLLSDRFSAERPKGSFSTLEIQRTEQGDSAMYLCASSHRTGDNEQFFGPGTRLTVL.